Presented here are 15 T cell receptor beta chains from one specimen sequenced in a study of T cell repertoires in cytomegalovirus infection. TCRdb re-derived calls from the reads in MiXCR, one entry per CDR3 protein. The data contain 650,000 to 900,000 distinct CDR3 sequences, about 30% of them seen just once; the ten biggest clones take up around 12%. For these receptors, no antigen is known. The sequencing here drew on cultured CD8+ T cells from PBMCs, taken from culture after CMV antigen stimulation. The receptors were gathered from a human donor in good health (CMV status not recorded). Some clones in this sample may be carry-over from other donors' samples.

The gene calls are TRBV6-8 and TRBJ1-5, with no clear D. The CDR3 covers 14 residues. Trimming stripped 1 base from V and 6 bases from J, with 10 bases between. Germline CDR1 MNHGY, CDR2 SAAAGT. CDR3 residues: CASSYFSGGQPQHF. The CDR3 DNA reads TGTGCCAGCAGTTACTTCTCTGGAGGTCAGCCCCAGCATTTT.

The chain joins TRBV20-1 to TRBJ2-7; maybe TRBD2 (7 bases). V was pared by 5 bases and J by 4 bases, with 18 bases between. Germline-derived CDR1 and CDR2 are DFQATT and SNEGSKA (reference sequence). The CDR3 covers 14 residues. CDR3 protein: CSALGGGLEYEQYV. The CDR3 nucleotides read TGCAGTGCTCTGGGAGGGGGGCTGGAGTACGAGCAGTACGTC.

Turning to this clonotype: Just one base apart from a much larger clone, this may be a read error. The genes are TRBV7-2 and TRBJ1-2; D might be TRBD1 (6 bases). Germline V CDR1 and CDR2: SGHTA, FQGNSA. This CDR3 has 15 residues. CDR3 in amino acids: CASGLPRGTSDGYTF. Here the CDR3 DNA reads TGTGCCAGCGGCTTACCCCGAGGGACATCCGATGGCTACACCTTC.

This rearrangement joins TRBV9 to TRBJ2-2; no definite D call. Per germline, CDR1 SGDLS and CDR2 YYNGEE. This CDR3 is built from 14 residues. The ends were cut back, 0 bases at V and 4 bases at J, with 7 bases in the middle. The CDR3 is CASSVAYVTGELFF. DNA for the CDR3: TGTGCCAGCAGCGTAGCCTATGTCACCGGGGAGCTGTTTTTT.

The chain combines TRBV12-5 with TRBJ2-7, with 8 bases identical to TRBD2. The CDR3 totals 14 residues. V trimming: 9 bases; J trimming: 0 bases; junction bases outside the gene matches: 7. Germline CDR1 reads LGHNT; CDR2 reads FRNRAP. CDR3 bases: TGTGCTAGCCAACACGGGGGGGCCTCCTACGAGCAGTACTTC. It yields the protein CASQHGGASYEQYF.

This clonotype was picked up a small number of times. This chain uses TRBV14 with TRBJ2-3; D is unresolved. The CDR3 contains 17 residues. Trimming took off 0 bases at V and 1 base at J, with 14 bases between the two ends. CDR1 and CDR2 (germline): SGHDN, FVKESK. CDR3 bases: TGTGCCAGCAGCCAAGATCTTGTGGCGGTCGGCACAGATACGCAGTATTTT. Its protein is CASSQDLVAVGTDTQYF.

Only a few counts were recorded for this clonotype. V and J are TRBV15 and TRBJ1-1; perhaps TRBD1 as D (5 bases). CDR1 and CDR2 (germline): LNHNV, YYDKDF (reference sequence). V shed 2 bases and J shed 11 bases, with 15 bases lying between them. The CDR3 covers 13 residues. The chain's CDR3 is CATSRTGTAVAFF. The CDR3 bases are TGTGCCACCAGCAGAACTGGGACGGCAGTGGCTTTCTTT.

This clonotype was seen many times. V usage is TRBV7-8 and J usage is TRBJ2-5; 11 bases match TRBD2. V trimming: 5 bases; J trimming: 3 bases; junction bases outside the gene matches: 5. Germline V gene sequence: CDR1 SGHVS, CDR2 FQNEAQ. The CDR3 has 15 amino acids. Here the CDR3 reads CASSGRLAGKETQYF. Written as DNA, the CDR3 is TGTGCCAGCAGCGGGCGACTAGCGGGAAAAGAGACCCAGTACTTC.

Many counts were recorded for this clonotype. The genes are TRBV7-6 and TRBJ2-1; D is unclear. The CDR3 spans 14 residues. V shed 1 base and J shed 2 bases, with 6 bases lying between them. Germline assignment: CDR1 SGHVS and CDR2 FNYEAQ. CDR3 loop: CASSLDTPYNEQFF. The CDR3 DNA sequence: TGTGCCAGCAGCTTAGACACCCCCTACAATGAGCAGTTCTTC.

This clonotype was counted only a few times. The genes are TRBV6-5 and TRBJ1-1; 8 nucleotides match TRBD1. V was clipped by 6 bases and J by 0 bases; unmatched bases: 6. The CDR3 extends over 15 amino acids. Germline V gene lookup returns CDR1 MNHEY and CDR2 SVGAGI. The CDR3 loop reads CASRIGTGLNTEAFF. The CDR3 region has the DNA TGTGCCAGCAGGATAGGGACAGGACTGAACACTGAAGCTTTCTTT.

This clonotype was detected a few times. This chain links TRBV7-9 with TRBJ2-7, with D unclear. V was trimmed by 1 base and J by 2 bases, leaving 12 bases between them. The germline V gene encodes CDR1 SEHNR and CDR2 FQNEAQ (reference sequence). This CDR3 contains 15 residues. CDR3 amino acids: CASSLVAARTYEQYF. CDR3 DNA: TGTGCCAGCAGCTTAGTGGCAGCAAGAACCTACGAGCAGTACTTC. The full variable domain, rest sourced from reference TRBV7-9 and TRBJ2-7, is DTGVSQNPRHKITKRGQNVTFRCDPISEHNRLYWYRQTLGQGPEFLTYFQNEAQLEKSRLLSDRFSAERPKGSFSTLEIQRTEQGDSAMYLCASSLVAARTYEQYFGPGTRLTVT.

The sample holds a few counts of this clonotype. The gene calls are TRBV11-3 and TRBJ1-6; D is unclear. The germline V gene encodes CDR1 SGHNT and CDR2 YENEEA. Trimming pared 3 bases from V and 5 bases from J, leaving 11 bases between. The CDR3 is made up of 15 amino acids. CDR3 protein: CASSFFYRNNSPLHF. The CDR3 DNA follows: TGTGCCAGCAGCTTTTTCTACAGAAATAATTCACCCCTCCACTTT.

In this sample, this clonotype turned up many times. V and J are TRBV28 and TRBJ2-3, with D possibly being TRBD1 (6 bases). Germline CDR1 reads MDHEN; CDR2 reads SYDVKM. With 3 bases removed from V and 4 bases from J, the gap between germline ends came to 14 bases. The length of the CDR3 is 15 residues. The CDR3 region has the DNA TGTGCCAGCAGTTTGGACAGCCTCGGGCCAGATACGCAGTATTTT. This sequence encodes CASSLDSLGPDTQYF.

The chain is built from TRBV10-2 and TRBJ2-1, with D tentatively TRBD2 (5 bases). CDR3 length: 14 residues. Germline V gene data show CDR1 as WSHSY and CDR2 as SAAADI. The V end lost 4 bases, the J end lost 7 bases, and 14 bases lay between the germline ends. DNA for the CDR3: TGCGCCAGCAGTGTGTCAGGCAGGAGGAATGAGCAGTTCTTC. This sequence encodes CASSVSGRRNEQFF.

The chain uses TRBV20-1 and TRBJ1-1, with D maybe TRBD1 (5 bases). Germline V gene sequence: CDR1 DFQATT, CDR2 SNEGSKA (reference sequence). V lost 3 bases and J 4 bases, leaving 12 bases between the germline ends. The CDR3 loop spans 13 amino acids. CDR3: CSASVEGPTEAFF. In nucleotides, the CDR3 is TGCAGTGCTAGTGTGGAGGGACCCACTGAAGCTTTCTTT.